These 2 T cell receptor beta chains were sequenced from one sample in a study of shared clonotypes between healthy human individuals. Profiled with immunoSEQ multiplex PCR; TCRdb holds only in-frame clones, not every one. The sample lists some 480,000 clones; around 80% were seen once. Sequencing was performed on PBMCs. These receptors all come from a woman aged 40 to 49 in good health. Some clones in this sample may be carry-over from other donors' samples.

The genes are TRBV2 and TRBJ1-6; D might be TRBD1 (5 bases). The CDR3 has 14 amino acids. Per the germline V gene, CDR1 is SNHLY and CDR2 is FYNNEI. V shed 6 bases and J shed 5 bases, with 11 bases lying between them. The CDR3 coding sequence is TGTGCCAGCAGCCCCGGGACGAATAATTCACCCCTCCACTTT. Amino acid sequence: CASSPGTNNSPLHF.

The chain uses TRBV7-3 and TRBJ2-1; no clear D gene. The V end lost 5 bases, the J end lost 5 bases, and 13 bases lay between the germline ends. CDR3 length: 14 amino acids. Germline V gives CDR1 SGHTA, CDR2 FQGTGA. The CDR3 DNA follows: TGTGCCAGCAGCCCCACAATGACGGACAATGAGCAGTTCTTC. It yields the protein CASSPTMTDNEQFF.